These T cell receptor beta chains were read from a single sample in a study of blood T cell repertoires in COVID-19. Produced via immunoSEQ multiplex PCR; TCRdb's table is partial and in-frame only. In the table there are under 85,000 clones, roughly 89% of which are singletons. The sample consisted of peripheral blood. The receptors shown here come from a man aged 65 to 79 with active or convalescent COVID-19. CDR3s include the opening cysteine and the closing phenylalanine or tryptophan. The D gene is left open where the match is weak. Clone size is not always given. Where it is, it says once, few, many or a class for expanded clones.

j_call v_call clone_size d_call cdr3_nt cdr3_aa
TRBJ2-5 TRBV5-1 . . TGCGCCAGCAGCTTGGGCCCTGGGCGTTACCACCGGGATGCCGGAGAGACCCAGTACTTC CASSLGPGRYHRDAGETQYF
TRBJ1-5 TRBV30 . . TGTGCCTGGAACCCACCAGGGATTAGCAATCAGCCCCAGCATTTT CAWNPPGISNQPQHF
TRBJ2-3 TRBV2 . TRBD1 TGTGCCAGCAGTAAAGACAGGGGGCGCGTCACAGATACGCAGTATTTT CASSKDRGRVTDTQYF
TRBJ1-2 TRBV5-1 . . TGCGCCAGCAGCTTGGGACCAGGGGACTATGGCTACACCTTC CASSLGPGDYGYTF
TRBJ2-4 TRBV19 . . TGTGCCAGTAGTATATCGGCCCAAAGAGGGAACCTAGCCAAAAACATTCAGTACTTC CASSISAQRGNLAKNIQYF
TRBJ1-5 TRBV10-1 . TRBD1 TGCGCCAGCAGAAACCGGGACAGGGGTCATCTGAGCAATCAGCCCCAGCATTTT CASRNRDRGHLSNQPQHF
TRBJ2-7 TRBV13 . . TGTGCCAGCAGCTTTCCCGGTACCTACGAGCAGTACTTC CASSFPGTYEQYF
TRBJ2-3 TRBV5-1 . TRBD2 TGCGCCAGCAGCAGGACCGGGACTAGCAGAACTAGCACAGATACGCAGTATTTT CASSRTGTSRTSTDTQYF
TRBJ2-7 TRBV5-1 . TRBD1 TGCGCCAGCAGGGGAGGGACAGGGCCCTACGAGCAGTACTTC CASRGGTGPYEQYF
TRBJ1-1 TRBV2 . . TGTGCCAGCAAAGTGGCCTTGAGCGGTGAAGCTTTCTTT CASKVALSGEAFF
TRBJ1-5 TRBV28 . TRBD1 TGTGCCAGCAGTGGGGGACAGTCGCGCAATCAGCCCCAGCATTTT CASSGGQSRNQPQHF
TRBJ2-5 TRBV5-8 once TRBD2 TGTGCCAGCAGCCCGGAGGGACTAGCATCAGAGACCCAGTACTTC CASSPEGLASETQYF
TRBJ2-7 TRBV28 . TRBD2 TGTGCCAGCAGTCCCCCTGGGACTAGCAGAACTCAGCAGTACTTC CASSPPGTSRTQQYF
TRBJ1-6 TRBV4-3 . . TGCGCCAGCAGCCGCGAATATATGGGACTGGGGTCACCCCTCCACTTT CASSREYMGLGSPLHF
TRBJ1-4 TRBV3-1/TRBV3-2 . TRBD1 TGTGCCAGCAGCCCCAGGGGGAATAATGAAAAACTGTTTTTT CASSPRGNNEKLFF
TRBJ2-1 TRBV6-5 . TRBD2 TGTGCCAGCATTCCCGGGACTAGCGGGAGGGGTGAGCAGTTCTTC CASIPGTSGRGEQFF
TRBJ2-7 TRBV28 . TRBD2 TGTGCCAGCAGTCGCCGTGGGAGGGTCGACGAGCAGTACTTC CASSRRGRVDEQYF
TRBJ2-2 TRBV7-9 . TRBD1 TGTGCCAGCAGCTTAGTGTCAGGGGGAAACACCGGGGAGCTGTTTTTT CASSLVSGGNTGELFF
TRBJ2-3 TRBV7-2 . . TGTGCCAGCAGCTTAACTAGTCCCCCAGATACGCAGTATTTT CASSLTSPPDTQYF
TRBJ1-2 TRBV4-2 . TRBD1 TGTGCCAGCAGCCAGGGTGCAGGACAGGGAATCTCTGCTGGCTACACCTTC CASSQGAGQGISAGYTF
TRBJ2-1 TRBV18 . . TGTGCCAGCTCACCGTCAGAAAGCTCCTACAATGAGCAGTTCTTC CASSPSESSYNEQFF
TRBJ1-2 TRBV9 . TRBD1 TGTGCCAGCAGCGGACAGGGGACAGGCTATGGCTACACCTTC CASSGQGTGYGYTF
TRBJ1-1 TRBV4-1 . . TGCGCCAGCAGCCCGGGGTTACAAGGGAACACTGAAGCTTTCTTT CASSPGLQGNTEAFF
TRBJ2-5 TRBV5-4 . . TGTGCCAGCAGCTTAAGGGGTGCCCAAGAGACCCAGTACTTC CASSLRGAQETQYF
TRBJ2-1 TRBV5-1 . TRBD1 TGCGCCAGCAGGCGGACAGGGGGCCCCTACAATGAGCAGTTCTTC CASRRTGGPYNEQFF
TRBJ2-7 TRBV25-1 once . TGTGCCAGCAGTGAATCTGGTCTAGTGCGTTCCGGCGAGCAGTACTTC CASSESGLVRSGEQYF
TRBJ1-1 TRBV7-9 few . TGTGCCAGCAGCTTACAGGGAGGGACTGAAGCTTTCTTT CASSLQGGTEAFF
TRBJ2-1 TRBV2 . TRBD2 TGTGCCAGCAGAGGGACTAGCGCCAATGAGCAGTTCTTC CASRGTSANEQFF
TRBJ1-6 TRBV28 . . TGTGCCAGCAGTCTGGTCGGCTCCTATAATTCACCCCTCCACTTT CASSLVGSYNSPLHF
TRBJ2-2 TRBV23-1 . TRBD1 TGCGCCAGCAGTCAATGGTGGGACAGGGGTTCCCCGAACACCGGGGAGCTGTTTTTT CASSQWWDRGSPNTGELFF
TRBJ2-7 TRBV12-5 few . TGTGCTAGTGGTTTGACCCCAGGGACTGGCGAGCAGTACTTC CASGLTPGTGEQYF
TRBJ1-2 TRBV5-1 . . TGCGCCAGACAGGGCCCGGGCTACACCTTC CARQGPGYTF
TRBJ2-7 TRBV5-8 . . TGTGCCAGCAGCGGGGAGGACTCCTACGAGCAGTACTTC CASSGEDSYEQYF
TRBJ1-2 TRBV12-3/TRBV12-4 . TRBD1 TGTGCCAGCAGTTGGGACAGGACTGACGGCTACACCTTC CASSWDRTDGYTF
TRBJ1-5 TRBV7-9 . . TGTGCCAGCAGCGTTAACAGGGATGGGCCCCAGCATTTT CASSVNRDGPQHF
TRBJ1-5 TRBV19 . . TGTGCCAGTAGTATTTTTAATAGTCAGCCCCAGCATTTT CASSIFNSQPQHF
TRBJ1-1 TRBV7-9 once . TGTGCCAGCAGCTTAGGTGGAGTTCTGAACACTGAAGCTTTCTTT CASSLGGVLNTEAFF
TRBJ1-4 TRBV30 . TRBD1 TGTGCCTGGAGGTCTGGGACAGGTGACGAAAAACTGTTTTTT CAWRSGTGDEKLFF
TRBJ2-2 TRBV10-2 . TRBD1 TGCGCCAGCAGGCCGGGACAGTACGGGGAGCTGTTTTTT CASRPGQYGELFF
TRBJ2-7 TRBV6-4 . . TGTGCCAGCAGTCCTACCTACGAGCAGTACTTC CASSPTYEQYF
TRBJ2-7 TRBV9 . TRBD1 TGTGCCAGCAGCGTACAGACAGGGTCGGTTTACGAGCAGTACTTC CASSVQTGSVYEQYF